Listed below are T cell receptor beta chains from one sample, sequenced in a study of blood T cell repertoires in COVID-19. Using immunoSEQ multiplex PCR, the repertoire was profiled, and TCRdb retains in-frame clones only, with some absent. The table shows roughly 120,000 clones, with 82% occurring only once. The sequencing input was peripheral blood. These receptors were taken from a man between 65 and 80 years old with acute or convalescent COVID-19. CDR3s include the opening cysteine and the closing phenylalanine or tryptophan. The D gene is left open where the match is weak. Size tells how often a clone was seen (once, few, many) or the class of an expanded clone, and some rows leave it out.

few NA TRBJ1-1 TRBV5-1 TGCGCCAGCAGCTACACAGGAAATCTGAACACTGAAGCTTTCTTT CASSYTGNLNTEAFF
NA NA TRBJ2-7 TRBV13 TGTGCCAGCAGCACTACAGGGTCGTCTTCCTACGAGCAGTACTTC CASSTTGSSSYEQYF
NA NA TRBJ2-1 TRBV5-1 TGCGCCAGCAGCCTCACAGGGAATGAGCAGTTCTTC CASSLTGNEQFF
NA NA TRBJ1-2 TRBV16 TGTGCCAGCAGCCAATCCCCTTTCCCAGGGTTGGGCGGCTACACCTTC CASSQSPFPGLGGYTF
NA TRBD1 TRBJ2-5 TRBV10-3 TGTGCCATCACCGCCTCTCCCGGGACAGGGGACGCGGAGACCCAGTACTTC CAITASPGTGDAETQYF
NA NA TRBJ1-2 TRBV11-2 TGTGCCAGCACCCCCCGTCCTCGCAGGGAGGTGTATGGCTACACCTTC CASTPRPRREVYGYTF
NA TRBD2 TRBJ2-2 TRBV7-2 TGTGCCAGCAGCTTAGCGGTAGCGGGGGCGCGGGGCACCGGGGAGCTGTTTTTT CASSLAVAGARGTGELFF
few NA TRBJ1-3 TRBV6-5 TGTGCCAGCAGTTACGATCCGCTACCCTCTGGAAACACCATATATTTT CASSYDPLPSGNTIYF
NA TRBD1 TRBJ2-6 TRBV5-1 TGCGCCAGCAGCTTGATCTCGACAGGGGTCTCTGGGGCCAACGTCCTGACTTTC CASSLISTGVSGANVLTF
NA NA TRBJ2-6 TRBV28 TGTGCCAGCAGTTCCCAAGGACTGCACTCTGGGGCCAACGTCCTGACTTTC CASSSQGLHSGANVLTF
NA NA TRBJ1-2 TRBV5-6 TGTGCCAGCAGCTTGGCCGGCTATGGCTACACCTTC CASSLAGYGYTF
NA TRBD1 TRBJ1-2 TRBV11-2 TGTGCCAGCAGCTTTGGTCTAGGGGGCCTGGGAGGCGGCACCTTC CASSFGLGGLGGGTF
NA NA TRBJ2-3 TRBV5-1 TGCGCCAGCAGCTCGGGCCCTAGCCCGTGGGATACGCAGTATTTT CASSSGPSPWDTQYF
NA TRBD1 TRBJ2-1 TRBV5-1 TGCGCCAGCAGCTTGATGCGTACGGGACAGGGCGACAATGAGCAGTTCTTC CASSLMRTGQGDNEQFF
once NA TRBJ2-3 TRBV9 TGTGCCAGCAGCAATCGTTACCCCACTAGCACAGATACGCAGTATTTT CASSNRYPTSTDTQYF
NA NA TRBJ2-3 TRBV3-1/TRBV3-2 TGTGCCAGCAGCCCGACTTGGGATACGCAGTATTTT CASSPTWDTQYF
NA TRBD1 TRBJ1-2 TRBV7-9 TGTGCCAGCAACCAGGGACAGCTTATCTTAGCTAACTATGGCTACACCTTC CASNQGQLILANYGYTF
NA TRBD1 TRBJ1-3 TRBV4-2 TGTGCCAGCGGCAACTCGGACAGGGGACCTGGAAACACCATATATTTT CASGNSDRGPGNTIYF